The TCR beta chain described here comes from a study of a mutant IDH1 vaccine in newly diagnosed glioma. The assay was immunoSEQ multiplex PCR, and TCRdb's table has in-frame clones only and misses some. The data contain around 54,000 clones, roughly 80% of them seen just once; the ten biggest clones take up around 21%. J was trimmed by 5 bases and V by 6 bases; bases with no gene match: 10. The V gene's germline CDR1 is MNHEY and CDR2 SVGAGI. CDR3 length equals 14 residues. As for time point: baseline, week 1 (first vaccination visit). The treatment is: pre-vaccination baseline after standard-of-care therapy.

The TCR sequence derives from a man aged 18 to 29 with glioma. The material was PBMCs, obtained from a glioma patient treated with radiotherapy, temozolomide or both. The chain has TRBV6-5 and TRBJ2-7; 7 bases map to TRBD2. CDR3 amino acids: CASRWGGTLDEQYF. The CDR3 bases are TGTGCCAGCAGATGGGGGGGGACGTTGGACGAGCAGTACTTC.